These 17 T cell receptor beta chains were sequenced from one sample in a study of T cells in Graves' hyperthyroidism and ophthalmopathy. TCR beta CDR3 region amplification was performed from RNA transcripts. The primer set for the first-round RT-PCR of the TCR CDR3 was HTBI. TCRdb itself ran the multiplex PCR reads through MiXCR, one entry per CDR3 protein. The sample lists some 460,000 distinct CDR3 sequences, 15% to 17% seen once, with around 14% in the top ten. Sequenced: blood. The receptors derive from a woman between 18 and 29 years old with Graves' hyperthyroidism.

This clonotype has a handful of counts. The V gene is TRBV7-9, the J gene TRBJ2-7, with 11 positions matching TRBD1. The CDR3 totals 16 residues. J gave up 2 bases and V 5 bases, and 8 bases lay outside the gene matches. From germline, CDR1 is SEHNR and CDR2 FQNEAQ (reference sequence). CDR3 in amino acids: CASSLAWGQGAYEQYF. CDR3 coding DNA: TGTGCCAGCAGCCTCGCATGGGGACAGGGGGCCTACGAGCAGTACTTC. The whole variable domain, filled in from reference TRBV7-9 and TRBJ2-7, reads DTGVSQNPRHKITKRGQNVTFRCDPISEHNRLYWYRQTLGQGPEFLTYFQNEAQLEKSRLLSDRFSAERPKGSFSTLEIQRTEQGDSAMYLCASSLAWGQGAYEQYFGPGTRLTVT.

V and J are TRBV25-1 and TRBJ2-2; 9 nucleotides align to TRBD1. Losses at the gene ends were 2 bases for V and 6 bases for J; bases not matched to a gene: 1. Germline CDR1 MGHDK, CDR2 SYGVNS. This CDR3 has 14 amino acids. CDR3 DNA sequence: TGTGCCAGCAGTGAAACAGGGGGCCCCGGGGAGCTGTTTTTT. This gives the protein CASSETGGPGELFF.

This chain uses TRBV29-1 with TRBJ1-5, with 7 bases fitting TRBD1. V shed 8 bases, J shed 0 bases, and the junction held 10 bases outside the gene matches. The CDR3 loop spans 15 amino acids. Germline-derived CDR1 and CDR2 are SQVTM and ANQGSEA. The DNA for the CDR3 is TGCAGCCCAAGGCCAGGGACAGCTAGCAATCAGCCCCAGCATTTT. It is translated as CSPRPGTASNQPQHF.

The table lists this clonotype with many counts. The chain recombines TRBV5-1 with TRBJ2-1, with D uncertain. The CDR3 runs to 14 residues. Germline V gene sequence: CDR1 SGHRS, CDR2 YFSETQ. V lost 3 bases, J lost 2 bases, and 9 bases lay in between. DNA of the CDR3: TGCGCCAGCAGCTCTGATACCGCCTACAATGAGCAGTTCTTC. Encoded protein: CASSSDTAYNEQFF.

At least ten counts were recorded for this clonotype. V usage is TRBV12-3 or TRBV12-4 and J usage is TRBJ1-2; perhaps TRBD1 as D (5 bases). The ends were cut back, 8 bases at V and 8 bases at J, with 9 bases in the middle. This CDR3 has 10 residues. This CDR3 is CASGGTGYTF. The CDR3 region has the DNA TGTGCCAGCGGGGGGACCGGCTACACCTTC.

The chain combines TRBV7-9 with TRBJ2-1; TRBD1 matches at 12 bases. CDR3 size: 17 residues. Germline V gene sequence: CDR1 SEHNR, CDR2 FQNEAQ (reference sequence). Trimming removed 2 bases from V and 7 bases from J; junction bases left unmatched: 9. The CDR3 region has the DNA TGTGCCAGCAGCTTATTTAATCGGGACAGGGGGCGAAATGAGCAGTTCTTC. It is translated as CASSLFNRDRGRNEQFF.

This chain links TRBV19 with TRBJ2-7; 12 positions agree with TRBD2. Germline values: CDR1 LNHDA, CDR2 SQIVND (reference sequence). Unmatched junction bases numbered 7, after V lost 3 bases and J lost 7 bases. The length of the CDR3 is 15 residues. CDR3 nucleotide sequence: TGTGCCAGTAGTATGGTACTAGCGGGAGGCGGGGAGCAGTACTTC. Its protein product is CASSMVLAGGGEQYF. Using reference TRBV19 and TRBJ2-7 for the parts outside the CDR3, the full variable domain is DGGITQSPKYLFRKEGQNVTLSCEQNLNHDAMYWYRQDPGQGLRLIYYSQIVNDFQKGDIAEGYSVSREKKESFPLTVTSAQKNPTAFYLCASSMVLAGGGEQYFGPGTRLTVT.

The chain links TRBV9 to TRBJ1-4; tentatively, D is TRBD1 (5 bases). The CDR3 loop spans 16 amino acids. Germline V lookup: CDR1 SGDLS, CDR2 YYNGEE. Deletions cut 6 bases from V and 2 bases from J, with 17 bases between. In DNA form, the CDR3 reads TGTGCCAGCACCACCGGCCCCAGGGCGACTAATGAAAAACTGTTTTTT. As protein: CASTTGPRATNEKLFF.

With respect to this clonotype: Mismatch with germline at one junction end may stem from a read error. V and J are TRBV19 and TRBJ2-7, with 10 bases matching TRBD1. The CDR3 is 14 residues long. Germline V lookup: CDR1 LNHDA, CDR2 SQIVND (reference sequence). The CDR3 DNA sequence: TGTGCCAGTTCTCGACAGGGGGCTTCCTACGGGCAGTACTTC. Amino acids: CASSRQGASYGQYF.

This clonotype was detected a few times. The rearrangement uses TRBV4-1 and TRBJ1-5; D gene unclear. Germline V gives CDR1 MGHRA, CDR2 YSYEKL. V was clipped by 2 bases and J by 1 base, with 6 bases between them. The CDR3 consists of 14 residues. The CDR3 reads CASSQLQSNQPQHF. The CDR3 DNA reads TGCGCCAGCAGCCAATTACAGAGCAATCAGCCCCAGCATTTT.

Of note for this clonotype: With a much larger clone just one base away, this may be a read error. The gene calls are TRBV18 and TRBJ1-3; tentative D call: TRBD1 (6 bases). Germline CDR1 KGHSH, CDR2 LQKENI. This CDR3 is 14 amino acids long. DNA of the CDR3: TGTGCCAACTCAGGGGACCTCTCTGGAAACACCATATATTTT. Its protein product is CANSGDLSGNTIYF.

This clonotype was seen ten or more times. The rearrangement links TRBV10-3 to TRBJ2-1, with unresolved D. Germline CDR1 ENHRY, CDR2 SYGVKD. V was trimmed by 0 bases and J by 2 bases, leaving 8 bases between them. This CDR3 has 15 residues. CDR3 protein: CAISESGDAYNEQFF. Here the CDR3 DNA reads TGTGCCATCAGTGAGTCGGGTGATGCCTACAATGAGCAGTTCTTC.

The rearrangement joins TRBV29-1 to TRBJ2-7; 7 nucleotides align to TRBD2. Germline V lookup: CDR1 SQVTM, CDR2 ANQGSEA. This CDR3 spans 15 amino acids. V shed 3 bases and J 4 bases; nucleotides not matched to a gene: 12. This chain's CDR3 is CSVEAASGGVYEQYF. CDR3 DNA sequence: TGCAGCGTTGAGGCCGCTAGCGGAGGAGTATACGAGCAGTACTTC.

Ten or more counts support this clonotype. The chain has TRBV5-1 and TRBJ1-4, with D tentatively TRBD1 (5 bases). The V end lost 0 bases, the J end lost 7 bases, and 10 bases lay between the germline ends. The CDR3 consists of 14 residues. Germline loops: CDR1 SGHRS, CDR2 YFSETQ. CDR3 sequence: CASSLEGAREKLFF. As DNA, the CDR3 is TGCGCCAGCAGCTTGGAAGGGGCGCGTGAAAAACTGTTTTTT. Full variable domain (missing parts from reference TRBV5-1 and TRBJ1-4): KAGVTQTPRYLIKTRGQQVTLSCSPISGHRSVSWYQQTPGQGLQFLFEYFSETQRNKGNFPGRFSGRQFSNSRSEMNVSTLELGDSALYLCASSLEGAREKLFFGSGTQLSVL.

The CDR3 region has the DNA TGCAGCGGGACCCGGGACAGAGACTACAATGAGCAGTTCTTC. Its protein is CSGTRDRDYNEQFF. This rearrangement joins TRBV29-1 to TRBJ2-1; TRBD1 matches 7 bases. The CDR3 extends over 14 amino acids. J was trimmed by 3 bases and V by 7 bases; bases with no gene match: 9. The V gene's germline CDR1 is SQVTM and CDR2 ANQGSEA.

This clonotype occurred many times. The chain couples TRBV20-1 to TRBJ2-5, with a tentative D call TRBD1 (6 bases). V was clipped by 6 bases and J by 2 bases, with 19 bases between them. CDR1 and CDR2 (germline): DFQATT, SNEGSKA (reference sequence). The CDR3 length is 15 residues. The CDR3 region is CSAIVTPGQQETQYF. The CDR3, as DNA: TGCAGTGCCATCGTCACTCCGGGACAACAAGAGACCCAGTACTTC.

This clonotype was seen repeatedly, ten times or more. The chain employs TRBV5-1 and TRBJ1-4; 9 bases line up with TRBD1. In germline, CDR1 is SGHRS, CDR2 YFSETQ. The CDR3 totals 18 residues. V shed 4 bases and J 0 bases; nucleotides not matched to a gene: 10. CDR3: CASSITPGQGATNEKLFF. CDR3 nucleotide sequence: TGCGCCAGCAGCATAACTCCGGGACAGGGAGCAACTAATGAAAAACTGTTTTTT.